One sample yielded the 10 T cell receptor beta chains listed below, sequenced in a study of cytomegalovirus exposure and HLA in healthy donors. The study ran its PCR with 60 Vbeta and 13 Jbeta primers. TCRdb's copy holds only in-frame clones and misses some; the assay was immunoSEQ multiplex PCR. The repertoire holds under 300,000 clones, with 75% to 85% as singletons. The sequenced sample consisted of PBMCs. The receptors originated from a woman in her sixties or seventies in good health and CMV-seropositive.

The chain couples TRBV5-1 to TRBJ2-7, with 11 bases lining up with TRBD1. The length of the CDR3 is 14 residues. Germline assignment: CDR1 SGHRS and CDR2 YFSETQ. V shed 4 bases, J shed 7 bases, and the junction held 7 bases outside the gene matches. CDR3: CASSIRDRGREQYF. The DNA of the CDR3 is TGCGCCAGCAGCATCCGGGACAGGGGGAGAGAGCAGTACTTC. The entire variable domain, with the rest obtained from reference TRBV5-1 and TRBJ2-7, is as follows: KAGVTQTPRYLIKTRGQQVTLSCSPISGHRSVSWYQQTPGQGLQFLFEYFSETQRNKGNFPGRFSGRQFSNSRSEMNVSTLELGDSALYLCASSIRDRGREQYFGPGTRLTVT.

V usage is TRBV2 and J usage is TRBJ1-5, with D tentatively TRBD1 (5 bases). Germline V lookup: CDR1 SNHLY, CDR2 FYNNEI. Trimming pared 5 bases from V and 0 bases from J, leaving 14 bases between. The CDR3 runs to 16 residues. In DNA form, the CDR3 reads TGTGCCAGCAGTCTCCAGGGCCCTTATAGCAATCAGCCCCAGCATTTT. The encoded protein is CASSLQGPYSNQPQHF.

The chain uses TRBV6-1 and TRBJ1-2; possibly TRBD1 for D (5 bases). This CDR3 region has 12 residues. V lost 2 bases, J lost 5 bases, and 6 bases lay in between. The germline gives CDR1 MNHNS, CDR2 SASEGT. The CDR3 DNA reads TGTGCCAGCAGTGAATCAGGGTATGGCTACACCTTC. Amino acid sequence: CASSESGYGYTF.

The chain combines TRBV27 with TRBJ2-7; TRBD2 matches 9 bases. V shed 4 bases and J 3 bases; nucleotides not matched to a gene: 10. The CDR3 extends over 16 amino acids. Germline V gene sequence: CDR1 MNHEY, CDR2 SMNVEV (reference sequence). The DNA of the CDR3 is TGTGCCAGCAGTTCCTTGACTAGCGGACTTTTCTACGAGCAGTACTTC. Its translation is CASSSLTSGLFYEQYF.

This clone occurred a few times. This chain joins TRBV5-1 and TRBJ2-1, with TRBD2 matching over 10 bases. The CDR3 extends over 17 amino acids. The germline V gene has CDR1 SGHRS and CDR2 YFSETQ. V was pared by 1 base and J by 0 bases, with 4 bases of the junction left unmatched. CDR3 sequence reads: CASSLLASGSSYNEQFF. The CDR3 nucleotides read TGCGCCAGCAGCTTGTTGGCTAGCGGGAGCTCCTACAATGAGCAGTTCTTC.

The chain recombines TRBV27 with TRBJ2-4; D gene uncertain. CDR1 MNHEY and CDR2 SMNVEV come from the germline V gene (reference sequence). Between the trimmed V and J ends, which lost 3 bases and 0 bases, there was a span of 6 bases. The CDR3 is 14 amino acids. CDR3 amino acids: CASSLSIAKNIQYF. CDR3 coding DNA: TGTGCCAGCAGTTTGTCAATAGCCAAAAACATTCAGTACTTC.

The rearrangement links TRBV20-1 to TRBJ2-7; 9 bases agree with TRBD2. V shed 5 bases, J shed 9 bases, and the junction held 5 bases outside the gene matches. The CDR3 sequence is 11 residues long. CDR1 and CDR2 from the germline V gene are DFQATT and SNEGSKA (reference sequence). The CDR3 region is CSAVAGARQYF. CDR3 coding DNA: TGCAGTGCTGTAGCGGGGGCGAGGCAGTACTTC.

This clone was seen a handful of times. The chain has TRBV19 and TRBJ1-2; D might be TRBD1 (6 bases). This CDR3 contains 15 residues. The V end was cut by 5 bases, the J end by 6 bases, with 19 bases between. Germline lookup yields CDR1 LNHDA and CDR2 SQIVND (reference sequence). In DNA, the CDR3 is TGTGCCAGTAGTGTTGGGACACCCCGGGCGAATGGCTACACCTTC. This encodes CASSVGTPRANGYTF. Filled out from reference TRBV19 and TRBJ1-2, the complete variable domain reads DGGITQSPKYLFRKEGQNVTLSCEQNLNHDAMYWYRQDPGQGLRLIYYSQIVNDFQKGDIAEGYSVSREKKESFPLTVTSAQKNPTAFYLCASSVGTPRANGYTFGSGTRLTVV.

The chain's CDR3 is CASSLEGVRTYGYTF. The CDR3 bases are TGTGCCAGCAGCTTAGAGGGGGTCCGTACCTATGGCTACACCTTC. The V call is TRBV7-9, the J call TRBJ1-2; the D gene is possibly TRBD1 (6 bases). This CDR3 has 15 residues. Trimming pared 1 base from V and 4 bases from J, leaving 13 bases between. Germline V CDR1 and CDR2: SEHNR, FQNEAQ (reference sequence).

The chain couples TRBV19 to TRBJ1-2; 8 positions match TRBD1. The CDR3 contains 16 residues. From germline, CDR1 is LNHDA and CDR2 SQIVND (reference sequence). After removal of 9 bases from V and 5 bases from J, the junction contained 17 bases not matched to a gene. CDR3: CASTRQGPRVDYGYTF. The DNA of the CDR3 is TGTGCCAGCACCCGACAGGGGCCTCGAGTTGATTATGGCTACACCTTC.